This TCR beta chain originates from a study of cytomegalovirus exposure and HLA in healthy donors. In the study overall: Researchers previously reported finding 100 million or so unique TCR beta sequences from about 200 million T cells. Some 80 million unique TCRs from HLA-typed donors were held in an early data release.

The CDR3 length is 12 residues. The germline V gene has CDR1 GTSNPN and CDR2 SVGIG (reference sequence). Trimming took 0 bases from V and 5 from J, leaving 8 bases between them. The PCR used 60 Vbeta and 13 Jbeta primers. Here immunoSEQ multiplex PCR was the method, and the copy in TCRdb shows in-frame clones only, minus some. Of about 76,000 clones detected, roughly 85% appear once; the ten largest clones hold about 2.5%. The specimen was PBMCs. This receptor was obtained from a man aged 30 to 39 in good health and CMV-seronegative. The chain has TRBV30 and TRBJ2-7, with TRBD2 as a possible D gene (6 bases). The CDR3 nucleotides are TGTGCCTGGAGTGTTCGGGGGAACGAGCAGTACTTC. Translated: CAWSVRGNEQYF.